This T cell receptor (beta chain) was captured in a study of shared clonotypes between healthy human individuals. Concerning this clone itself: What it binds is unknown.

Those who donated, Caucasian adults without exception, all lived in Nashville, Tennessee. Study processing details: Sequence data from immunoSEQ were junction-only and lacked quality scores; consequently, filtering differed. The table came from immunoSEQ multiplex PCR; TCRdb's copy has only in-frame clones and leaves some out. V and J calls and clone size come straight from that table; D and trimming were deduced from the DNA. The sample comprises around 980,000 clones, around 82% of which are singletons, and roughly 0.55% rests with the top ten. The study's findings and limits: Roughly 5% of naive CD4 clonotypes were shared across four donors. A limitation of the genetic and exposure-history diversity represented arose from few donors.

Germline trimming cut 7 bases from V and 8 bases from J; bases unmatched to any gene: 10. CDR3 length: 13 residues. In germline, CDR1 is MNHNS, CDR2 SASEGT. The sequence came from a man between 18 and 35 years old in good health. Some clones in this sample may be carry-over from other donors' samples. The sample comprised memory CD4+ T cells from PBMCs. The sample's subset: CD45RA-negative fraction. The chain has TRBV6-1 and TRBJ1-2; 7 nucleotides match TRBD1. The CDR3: CASILDRVGGYTF. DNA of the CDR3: TGTGCCAGCATCTTAGACAGGGTCGGGGGCTACACCTTC.